The clone carrying this T cell receptor (beta chain) has a single count. Original processing methods: Counts of nucleated cells, estimated from reference gene primer amplification, were obtained. TCRdb's table, derived via immunoSEQ multiplex PCR, lists solely in-frame clones and lacks some. The D gene and trimming were derived from the DNA, and the V and J assignments and clone size from that table. The sample gives tens of thousands of clones, 85% to 90% of which show up once; 1.2% is in the top ten. The record originates from a study of blood T cell repertoires in COVID-19. Study context: Samples representing acute and convalescent COVID-19 were sourced from the United States, Italy and Spain.

V was pared by 0 bases and J by 8 bases, with 23 bases between. Germline V gives CDR1 SGHKS, CDR2 YYEKEE (reference sequence). CDR3 length equals 18 residues. Sequencing was done on a sample of peripheral blood. The J gene is TRBJ1-4, the V gene TRBV5-5, with D tentatively TRBD1 (5 bases). This receptor was taken from a woman aged 60 to 75 with acute or convalescent COVID-19. The DNA for the CDR3 is TGTGCCAGCAGCTTGGAGATAGGGGCAGGGTTTGGAGTAGAAAAACTGTTTTTT. Translation gives CASSLEIGAGFGVEKLFF.